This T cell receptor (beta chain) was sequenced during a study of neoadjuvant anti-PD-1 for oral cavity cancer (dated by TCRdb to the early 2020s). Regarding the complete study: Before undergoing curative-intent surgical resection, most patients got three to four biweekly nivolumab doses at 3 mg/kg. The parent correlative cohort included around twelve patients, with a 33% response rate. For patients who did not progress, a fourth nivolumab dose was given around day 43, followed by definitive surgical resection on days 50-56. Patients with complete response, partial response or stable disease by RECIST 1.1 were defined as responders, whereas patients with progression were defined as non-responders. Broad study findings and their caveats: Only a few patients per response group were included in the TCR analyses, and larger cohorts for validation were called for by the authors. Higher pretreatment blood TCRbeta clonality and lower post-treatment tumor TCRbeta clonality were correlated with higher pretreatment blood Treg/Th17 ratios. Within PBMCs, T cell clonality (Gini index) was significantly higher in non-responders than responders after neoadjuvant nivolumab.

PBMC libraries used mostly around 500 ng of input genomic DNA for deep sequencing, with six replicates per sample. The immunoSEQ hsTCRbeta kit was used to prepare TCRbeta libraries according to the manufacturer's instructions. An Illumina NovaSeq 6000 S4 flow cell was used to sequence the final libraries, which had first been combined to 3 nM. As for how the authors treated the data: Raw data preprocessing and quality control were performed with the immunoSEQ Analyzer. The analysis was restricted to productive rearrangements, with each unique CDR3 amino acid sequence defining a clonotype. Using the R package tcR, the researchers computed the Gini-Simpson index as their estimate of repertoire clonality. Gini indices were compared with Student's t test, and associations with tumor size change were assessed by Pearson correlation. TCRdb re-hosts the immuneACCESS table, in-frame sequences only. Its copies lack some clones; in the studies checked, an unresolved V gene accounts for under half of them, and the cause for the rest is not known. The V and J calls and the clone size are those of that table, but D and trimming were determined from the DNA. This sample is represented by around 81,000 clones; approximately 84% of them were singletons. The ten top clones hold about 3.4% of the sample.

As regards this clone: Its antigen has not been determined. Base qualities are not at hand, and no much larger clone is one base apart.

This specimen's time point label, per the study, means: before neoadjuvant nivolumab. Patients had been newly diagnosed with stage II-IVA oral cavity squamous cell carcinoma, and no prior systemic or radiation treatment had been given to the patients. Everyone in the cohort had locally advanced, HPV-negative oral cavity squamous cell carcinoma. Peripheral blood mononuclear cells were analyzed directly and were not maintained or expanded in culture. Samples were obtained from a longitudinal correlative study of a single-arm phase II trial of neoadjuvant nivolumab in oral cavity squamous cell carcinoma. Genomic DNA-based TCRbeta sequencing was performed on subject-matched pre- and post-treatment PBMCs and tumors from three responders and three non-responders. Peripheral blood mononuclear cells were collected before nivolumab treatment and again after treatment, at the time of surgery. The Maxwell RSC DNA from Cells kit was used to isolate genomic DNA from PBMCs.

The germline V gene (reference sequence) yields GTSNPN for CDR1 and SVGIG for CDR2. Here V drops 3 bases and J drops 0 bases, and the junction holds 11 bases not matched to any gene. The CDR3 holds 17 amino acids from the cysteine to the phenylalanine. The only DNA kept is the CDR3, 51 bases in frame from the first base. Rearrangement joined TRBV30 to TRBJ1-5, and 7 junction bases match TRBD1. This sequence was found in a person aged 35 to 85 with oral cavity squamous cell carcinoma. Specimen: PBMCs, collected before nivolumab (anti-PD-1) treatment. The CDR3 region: CAWSTARDSYSNQPQHF. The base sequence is TGTGCCTGGAGCACTGCCCGGGACAGTTATAGCAATCAGCCCCAGCATTTT.